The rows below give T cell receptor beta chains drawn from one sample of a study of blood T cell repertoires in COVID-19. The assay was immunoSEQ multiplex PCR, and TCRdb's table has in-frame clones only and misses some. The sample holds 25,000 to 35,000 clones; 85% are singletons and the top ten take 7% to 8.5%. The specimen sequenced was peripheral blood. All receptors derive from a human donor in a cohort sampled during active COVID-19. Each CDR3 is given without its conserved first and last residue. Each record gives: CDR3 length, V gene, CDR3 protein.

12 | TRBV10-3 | AASSGGKQETQY
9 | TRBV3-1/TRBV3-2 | ASSLVSEQY
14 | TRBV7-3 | ASSSNRQGARAEAF
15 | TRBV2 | ASSEWALLLPKDPYT
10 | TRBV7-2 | ASSPTSFAAF
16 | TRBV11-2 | ASLPIRDRGRRYTEAF
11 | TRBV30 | AWSVQRNTEAF
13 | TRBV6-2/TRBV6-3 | ASSWAGRGQDEQY
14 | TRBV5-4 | ASSLSRQGRGTEAF
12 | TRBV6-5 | ASRTGLGNSPLH
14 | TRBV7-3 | ASSAQGQGNQETQY
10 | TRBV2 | ATGGGDYGYT
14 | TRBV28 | ASSTGTSGRSDTQY
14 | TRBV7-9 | ASSSTGGGYNSPLH
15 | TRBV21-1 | ASSKPRDTKGNQPQH
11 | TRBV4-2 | ASSQPQGTEAF
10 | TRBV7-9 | ASSLGGHEQY
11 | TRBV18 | ASSPTDSYEQY
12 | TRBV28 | ASSLSGVNYGYT
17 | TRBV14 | ASSPYTPGTTASNYGYT
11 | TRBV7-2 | ASSPLKLELEF
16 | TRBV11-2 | ASSLVSGLAGEEETQY
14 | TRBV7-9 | ASSLDPREPLDTQY
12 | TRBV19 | ASSIGRGQETQY
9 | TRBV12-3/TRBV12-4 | ASSSYNEQF
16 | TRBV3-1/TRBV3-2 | ASSQSSGTGYSNYGYT
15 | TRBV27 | ASRGTSGVSNTGELF
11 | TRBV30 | ARRRGTYNEQF
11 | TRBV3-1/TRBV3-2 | ASIGQNTGELF
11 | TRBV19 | ASSIVGNQPQH
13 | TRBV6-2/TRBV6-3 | ASSYWQVSNQPQH
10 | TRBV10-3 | AITLGQSHMI
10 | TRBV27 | ASSWGVGKQY
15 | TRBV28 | ASSALRLWEIKNIQY
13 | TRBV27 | ASTFGGGMNSPLH
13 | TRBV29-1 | SARKGRENTGELF
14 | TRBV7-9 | ASSPGPGNTGNTIY
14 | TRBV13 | ASSLLAGGGKNIQY
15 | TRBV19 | ASSIRRTTANTEELF
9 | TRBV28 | ATGLGLGYT
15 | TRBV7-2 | ASSLSPSGSSYNEQF
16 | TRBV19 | ASSTTLAGLGRNQPQH
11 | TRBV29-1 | SVVQPGGETQY
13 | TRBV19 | ASSDQRSGANVLT
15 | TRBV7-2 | ASSLVGGGAGGYEQY
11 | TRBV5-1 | ASSPYLAFEQF
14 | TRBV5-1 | ASSLGASGSYNEQF
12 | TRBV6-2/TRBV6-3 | ASSYPGTYNEQF
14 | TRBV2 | ASNLDPGTGAYEQY
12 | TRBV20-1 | SASGTGSTDTQY
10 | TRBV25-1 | ASAALGYEQY